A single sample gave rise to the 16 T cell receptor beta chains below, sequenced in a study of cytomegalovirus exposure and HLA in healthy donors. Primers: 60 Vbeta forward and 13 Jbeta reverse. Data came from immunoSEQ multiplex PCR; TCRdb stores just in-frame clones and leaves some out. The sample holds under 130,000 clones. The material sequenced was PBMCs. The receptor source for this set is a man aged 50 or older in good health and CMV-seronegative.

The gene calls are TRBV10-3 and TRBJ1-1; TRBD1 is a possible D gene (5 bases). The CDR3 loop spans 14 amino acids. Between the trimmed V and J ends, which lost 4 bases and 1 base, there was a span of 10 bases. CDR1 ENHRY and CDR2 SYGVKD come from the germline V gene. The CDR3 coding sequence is TGTGCCATCAGTGGGGGGGGGTGGAACACTGAAGCTTTCTTT. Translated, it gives CAISGGGWNTEAFF.

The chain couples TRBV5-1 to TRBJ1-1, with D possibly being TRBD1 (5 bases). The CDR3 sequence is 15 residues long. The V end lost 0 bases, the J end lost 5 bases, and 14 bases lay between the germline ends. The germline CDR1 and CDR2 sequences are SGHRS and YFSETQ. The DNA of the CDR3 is TGCGCCAGCAGCTTGGGGGGGGGTATAGGGACTGAAGCTTTCTTT. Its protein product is CASSLGGGIGTEAFF.

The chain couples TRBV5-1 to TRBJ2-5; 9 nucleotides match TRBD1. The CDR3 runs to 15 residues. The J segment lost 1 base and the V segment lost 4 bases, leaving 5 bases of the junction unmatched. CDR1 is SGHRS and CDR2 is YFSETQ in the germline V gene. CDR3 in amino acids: CASSDPQGAQETQYF. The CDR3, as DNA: TGCGCCAGCAGCGATCCACAGGGGGCCCAAGAGACCCAGTACTTC.

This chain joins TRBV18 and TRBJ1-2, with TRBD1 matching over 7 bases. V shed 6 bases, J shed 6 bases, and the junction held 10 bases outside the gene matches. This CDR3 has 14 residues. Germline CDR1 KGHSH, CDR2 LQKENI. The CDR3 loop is CASSLSDRIDGYTF. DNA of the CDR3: TGTGCCAGCTCCCTCTCGGACAGGATTGATGGCTACACCTTC.

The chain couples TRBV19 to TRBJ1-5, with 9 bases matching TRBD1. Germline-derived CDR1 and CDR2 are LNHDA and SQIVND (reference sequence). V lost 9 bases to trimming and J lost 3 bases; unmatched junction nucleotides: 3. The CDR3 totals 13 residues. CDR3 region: CASGTGTNQPQHF. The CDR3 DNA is TGTGCCAGCGGGACAGGGACCAATCAGCCCCAGCATTTT.

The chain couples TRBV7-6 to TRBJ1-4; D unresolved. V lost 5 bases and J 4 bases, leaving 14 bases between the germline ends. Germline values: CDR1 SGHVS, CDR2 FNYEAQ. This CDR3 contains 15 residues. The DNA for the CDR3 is TGTGCCAGCAGCCCGCGGGCCTCCCGTAATGAAAAACTGTTTTTT. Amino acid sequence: CASSPRASRNEKLFF.

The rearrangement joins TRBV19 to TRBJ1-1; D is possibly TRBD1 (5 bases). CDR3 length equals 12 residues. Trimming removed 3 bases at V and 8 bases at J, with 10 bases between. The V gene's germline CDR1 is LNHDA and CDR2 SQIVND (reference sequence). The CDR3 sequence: CASSMGRVEAFF. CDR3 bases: TGTGCCAGTAGTATGGGCAGGGTAGAAGCTTTCTTT. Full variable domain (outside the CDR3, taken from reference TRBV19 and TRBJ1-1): DGGITQSPKYLFRKEGQNVTLSCEQNLNHDAMYWYRQDPGQGLRLIYYSQIVNDFQKGDIAEGYSVSREKKESFPLTVTSAQKNPTAFYLCASSMGRVEAFFGQGTRLTVV.

CDR3 amino acids: CASSVQGINHQPQHF. DNA for the CDR3: TGTGCCAGTAGTGTACAGGGGATAAATCATCAGCCCCAGCATTTT. The rearrangement links TRBV19 to TRBJ1-5; TRBD1 aligns across 7 bases. CDR1 is LNHDA and CDR2 is SQIVND in the germline V gene (reference sequence). J was trimmed by 5 bases and V by 5 bases; bases with no gene match: 9. The CDR3 spans 15 residues.

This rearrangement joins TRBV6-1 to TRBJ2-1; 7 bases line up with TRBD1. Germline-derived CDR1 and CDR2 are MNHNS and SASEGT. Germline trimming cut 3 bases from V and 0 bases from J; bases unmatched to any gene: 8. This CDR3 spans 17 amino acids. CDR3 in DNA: TGTGCCAGCAGTGATGGTCGGGGACAGAGCTCCTACAATGAGCAGTTCTTC. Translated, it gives CASSDGRGQSSYNEQFF.

The CDR3 protein is CASRRREGRWAEAFF. The CDR3 DNA is TGTGCAAGTCGCCGCCGAGAGGGCAGGTGGGCTGAAGCTTTCTTT. The chain uses TRBV12-2 and TRBJ1-1. TRBV12-2 is recorded as a pseudogene. The CDR3 has 15 amino acids.

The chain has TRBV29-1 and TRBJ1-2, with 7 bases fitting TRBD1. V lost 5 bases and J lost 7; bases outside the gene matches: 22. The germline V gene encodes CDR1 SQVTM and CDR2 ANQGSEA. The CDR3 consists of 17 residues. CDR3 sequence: CSVLNPPADRETVGYTF. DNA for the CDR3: TGCAGCGTTCTAAATCCCCCCGCTGACAGGGAAACGGTTGGCTACACCTTC.

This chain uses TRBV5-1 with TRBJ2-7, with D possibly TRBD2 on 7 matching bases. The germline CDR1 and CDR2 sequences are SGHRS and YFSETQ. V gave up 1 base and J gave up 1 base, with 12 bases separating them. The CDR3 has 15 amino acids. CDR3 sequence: CASSLISGTSYEQYF. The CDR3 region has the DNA TGCGCCAGCAGCTTGATCAGCGGGACATCCTACGAGCAGTACTTC.

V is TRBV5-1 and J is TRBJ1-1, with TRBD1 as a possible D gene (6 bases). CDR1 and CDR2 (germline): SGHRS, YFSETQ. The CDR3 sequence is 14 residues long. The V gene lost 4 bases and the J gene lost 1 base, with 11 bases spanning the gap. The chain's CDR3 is CASSQWGQNTEAFF. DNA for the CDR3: TGCGCCAGCAGCCAATGGGGACAGAACACTGAAGCTTTCTTT.

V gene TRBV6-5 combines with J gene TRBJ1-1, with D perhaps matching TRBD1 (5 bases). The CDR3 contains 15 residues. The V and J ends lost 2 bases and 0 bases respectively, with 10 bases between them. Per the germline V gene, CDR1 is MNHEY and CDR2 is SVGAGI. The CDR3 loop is CASSYRGGMNTEAFF. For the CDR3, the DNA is TGTGCCAGCAGTTACCGGGGGGGGATGAACACTGAAGCTTTCTTT.

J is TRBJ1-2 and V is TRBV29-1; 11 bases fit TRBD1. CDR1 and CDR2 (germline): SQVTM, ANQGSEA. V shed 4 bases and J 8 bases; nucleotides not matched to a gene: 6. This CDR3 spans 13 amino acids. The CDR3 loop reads CSVGRTGGKGYTF. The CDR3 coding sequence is TGCAGCGTTGGCCGGACAGGGGGCAAAGGCTACACCTTC.

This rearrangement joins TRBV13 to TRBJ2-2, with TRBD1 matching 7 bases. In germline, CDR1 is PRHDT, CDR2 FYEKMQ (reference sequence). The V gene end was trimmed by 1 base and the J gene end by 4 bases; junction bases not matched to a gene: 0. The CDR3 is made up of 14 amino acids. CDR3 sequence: CASSLAGGTGELFF. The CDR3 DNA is TGTGCCAGCAGCTTAGCAGGGGGCACCGGGGAGCTGTTTTTT.